The clone carrying this T cell receptor beta chain was observed at least ten times. Its target is unknown. The V end lost 4 bases, the J end lost 0 bases, and 14 bases lay between the germline ends. The CDR3 runs 16 residues. CDR1 is SEHNR, CDR2 FQNEAQ, per germline (reference sequence). The source material, RNA transcripts, was used to amplify TCR beta CDR3 regions. The HTBI primer set served for first-round RT-PCR of the TCR CDR3. From the multiplex PCR reads, TCRdb called clonotypes with MiXCR, one entry per CDR3 protein. Of about 400,000 distinct CDR3 sequences in the sample, 15% to 18% were seen once. Each 10 ml fresh peripheral blood draw supplied the PBMCs. The data were obtained in a study of T cells in Graves' hyperthyroidism and ophthalmopathy. Study results and caveats: A model using 13 V-J features told ophthalmopathy apart from stable hyperthyroidism.

The sequence derives from a woman aged 18-29 years with Graves' hyperthyroidism that later progressed to Graves' ophthalmopathy. Sample: blood. The gene calls are TRBV7-9 and TRBJ2-3; perhaps TRBD2 as D (6 bases). CDR3 nucleotides: TGTGCCAGCAGCTCGCCGGGACTGACTAGCACAGATACGCAGTATTTT. Its translation: CASSSPGLTSTDTQYF.